The sequence of this T cell receptor (beta chain) was determined in a study of shared clonotypes between healthy human individuals. Findings of the study overall: Larger estimated richness was generally seen in naive subsets than in memory subsets. Sharing across a handful of donors was seen in 4.5% to 6.5% of naive CD4 clonotypes. Generation of non-shared clonotypes was less probable than generation of clonotypes shared by all four donors.

About this clone itself: Antigen unknown.

Repertoires were generated with immunoSEQ multiplex PCR, while TCRdb's copy carries only in-frame clones and drops some. Seen here are more than 900,000 clones, around 82% observed once, and the top ten hold roughly 0.61%. Germline V gene lookup returns CDR1 SGHTA and CDR2 FQGTGA. This CDR3 is built from 13 residues. The V gene lost 2 bases and the J gene lost 7 bases, with 11 bases spanning the gap. Input material: memory CD4+ T cells from PBMCs. Stated subset: CD45RA-negative fraction. J is TRBJ1-1 and V is TRBV7-3, with no clear D. The origin of this receptor is a man aged 18 to 29 in good health. Some clones in this sample may be carry-over from other donors' samples. The CDR3 protein is CASSLVRLHEAFF. CDR3 nucleotides: TGTGCCAGCAGCTTAGTGAGGTTGCATGAAGCTTTCTTT.